This T cell receptor (beta chain) was sequenced for a study of OX40 agonist ivuxolimab in advanced cancers. The wider study: Every 2 weeks, ivuxolimab was infused into the patients intravenously at between 0.01 and 10 mg/kg. Eligibility rules accepted prior anti-PD-1, anti-PD-L1 or anti-CTLA-4 therapy, and 35% to 40% had some.

The V gene lost 0 bases and the J gene lost 6 bases, with 17 bases spanning the gap. This CDR3 region has 16 residues. Germline values: CDR1 SGHNT, CDR2 YENEEA. Clones were sequenced by immunoSEQ multiplex PCR, and TCRdb holds only the in-frame ones, with some missing. The sample lists approximately 60,000 clones, more than 90% seen once, with around 0.63% in the top ten. It was autoimmune disease history or systemic immunosuppression that excluded patients. General study results and limits: Some nonresponders additionally presented with little normalized T-cell clonal expansion.

As to this clone: Its antigen is as yet unknown.

The TCR comes from an adult with an advanced solid tumor such as melanoma, head and neck, liver or kidney cancer. The chain employs TRBV11-3 and TRBJ1-2, with D unclear. The sequencing used CD4+ or CD8+ T cells sorted from blood, collected in a trial of the OX40 agonist ivuxolimab. The CDR3 loop is CASSLDPENGRHGYTF. CDR3 DNA sequence: TGTGCCAGCAGCTTAGATCCGGAAAACGGGCGTCATGGCTACACCTTC. The full variable domain, rest sourced from reference TRBV11-3 and TRBJ1-2, is EAGVVQSPRYKIIEKKQPVAFWCNPISGHNTLYWYLQNLGQGPELLIRYENEEAVDDSQLPKDRFSAERLKGVDSTLKIQPAELGDSAVYLCASSLDPENGRHGYTFGSGTRLTVV.